The 14 T cell receptor beta chains below come from one sample, sequenced in a study of human T cells and chemical hapten exposure. TCRdb redid the calling of the RACE reads with MiXCR, one entry per CDR3 protein. This sample has about 77,000 distinct CDR3 sequences; 8.5% to 10% occur once, and the top ten carry roughly 1.5%. Time point indicated: healthy volunteer bleed at 6 weeks. From whole blood left unfractionated, total RNA was extracted. The sequencing sample was made of whole blood. The receptors originated from a female donor in good health. Some clones in this sample may be carry-over from other donors' samples.

As regards this clonotype: A much larger clone differs by one base, so this may be a read error. The chain links TRBV7-3 to TRBJ1-1; 7 bases map to TRBD1. There are 13 residues in the CDR3. The J segment lost 7 bases and the V segment lost 6 bases, leaving 8 bases of the junction unmatched. CDR1 is SGHTA and CDR2 is FQGTGA in the germline V gene. The CDR3 loop reads CASSPRGCGEAFF. The CDR3 coding sequence is TGTGCCAGCAGTCCCAGGGGGTGCGGTGAAGCTTTCTTT.

This chain links TRBV5-4 with TRBJ2-3; D unresolved. CDR3 length: 14 residues. V was clipped by 0 bases and J by 2 bases, with 7 bases between them. Looked up from germline, CDR1 is SGHNT and CDR2 is YYREEE (reference sequence). The CDR3 protein is CASSLVTLTDTQYF. For the CDR3, the DNA is TGTGCCAGCAGCTTGGTAACCCTCACAGATACGCAGTATTTT.

A few counts support this clonotype. The chain couples TRBV6-2 or TRBV6-3 to TRBJ2-1, with TRBD2 matching over 8 bases. The CDR3 length is 13 residues. V lost 8 bases to trimming and J lost 10 bases; unmatched junction nucleotides: 10. CDR1 and CDR2 (germline): MNHEY, SVGEGT. CDR3 loop: CASLFAGGTEQFF. CDR3 coding DNA: TGTGCCAGCCTGTTTGCGGGGGGAACCGAGCAGTTCTTC.

This clonotype was recorded at least ten times. This rearrangement joins TRBV12-3 or TRBV12-4 to TRBJ2-2; D is possibly TRBD1 (6 bases). This CDR3 spans 17 amino acids. Trimming left V 6 bases short and J 1 base short, with 18 bases between. The CDR3 sequence is CASSKIPGTKNTGELFF. The CDR3 DNA is TGTGCCAGCAGCAAAATCCCCGGGACAAAGAACACCGGGGAGCTGTTTTTT.

The V gene is TRBV12-3 or TRBV12-4, the J gene TRBJ1-2; D is unresolved. The CDR3 runs to 13 residues. Trimming stripped 3 bases from V and 6 bases from J, with 11 bases between. CDR3 sequence (DNA): TGTGCCAGCAGTTTGGTCAGCACGAATGGCTACACCTTC. It codes for CASSLVSTNGYTF.

This clonotype was observed a few times. V is TRBV14 and J is TRBJ2-7, with D hard to call. V lost 1 base and J 7 bases, leaving 5 bases between the germline ends. The CDR3 runs 11 residues. Germline V gene data show CDR1 as SGHDN and CDR2 as FVKESK. CDR3 nucleotides: TGTGCCAGCAGCCAAGTTCTTGAGCAGTACTTC. This encodes CASSQVLEQYF.

A few counts support this clonotype. V usage is TRBV6-5 and J usage is TRBJ1-2; 7 nucleotides align to TRBD1. CDR3 length: 16 amino acids. Germline V gene sequence: CDR1 MNHEY, CDR2 SVGAGI. With V trimmed by 0 bases and J by 3 bases, 7 bases remained unmatched. The CDR3 nucleotides are TGTGCCAGCAGTTACTCGTTCCGACAGGGTTACTATGGCTACACCTTC. This gives the protein CASSYSFRQGYYGYTF.

This clonotype was picked up a small number of times. V usage is TRBV6-6 and J usage is TRBJ1-5, with D perhaps TRBD1 (6 bases). CDR3 length: 13 residues. The germline V and J ends were trimmed by 5 bases and 2 bases, with 7 bases remaining between them. Per germline, CDR1 MNHNY and CDR2 SVGAGI (reference sequence). CDR3 residues: CASSPGGNQPQHF. CDR3 DNA sequence: TGTGCCAGCAGTCCAGGGGGCAATCAGCCCCAGCATTTT.

This clonotype was seen repeatedly, ten times or more. This chain uses TRBV6-5 with TRBJ2-7, with D perhaps matching TRBD1 (6 bases). CDR1 MNHEY and CDR2 SVGAGI come from the germline V gene. V was shortened by 6 bases and J by 4 bases, with 19 bases between the two germline ends. This CDR3 comprises 15 residues. The CDR3 DNA is TGTGCCAGCAGCCCACAGGGATTGAGAAATTACGAGCAGTACTTC. It codes for CASSPQGLRNYEQYF.

This clonotype was found a few times. The gene calls are TRBV7-9 and TRBJ2-7; D gene unclear. Germline CDR1 reads SEHNR; CDR2 reads FQNEAQ (reference sequence). Trimming pared 5 bases from V and 4 bases from J, leaving 9 bases between. There are 12 residues in the CDR3. CDR3 amino acids: CASSPTPYEQYF. The CDR3 bases are TGTGCCAGCAGCCCCACACCGTACGAGCAGTACTTC.

This clonotype was seen many times. This chain connects TRBV24-1 to TRBJ2-7; D is ambiguous. The V gene lost 0 bases and the J gene lost 2 bases, with 13 bases spanning the gap. This CDR3 has 16 residues. From germline, CDR1 is KGHDR and CDR2 SFDVKD. The CDR3 coding sequence is TGTGCCACCAGTGATTTGCAAGCAGCAGCCACCTACGAGCAGTACTTC. Amino acids: CATSDLQAAATYEQYF.

This clonotype was counted only a few times. V gene TRBV4-1 combines with J gene TRBJ2-1, with 12 bases that match TRBD2. Germline CDR1 reads MGHRA; CDR2 reads YSYEKL. The trim removed 4 bases at V and 3 bases at J, leaving 4 bases unmatched. The CDR3 sequence is 16 residues long. The CDR3 region is CASSLILAGGYNEQFF. The DNA of the CDR3 is TGCGCCAGCAGCCTGATACTAGCGGGGGGCTACAATGAGCAGTTCTTC.

This chain uses TRBV21-1 with TRBJ1-1. TRBV21-1 has pseudogene status. The CDR3 is made up of 15 amino acids. CDR3 sequence: CASSKNPSMNTEAFF. Here the CDR3 DNA reads TGTGCCAGCAGCAAAAACCCCAGCATGAACACTGAAGCTTTCTTT.

The chain combines TRBV7-6 with TRBJ1-4; D call uncertain. The germline CDR1 and CDR2 sequences are SGHVS and FNYEAQ. V was trimmed by 2 bases and J by 2 bases, leaving 9 bases between them. The CDR3 has 15 residues. For the CDR3, the DNA is TGTGCCAGCAGCTTACTAGGGCCCACTAATGAAAAACTGTTTTTT. Protein sequence: CASSLLGPTNEKLFF.